This passage covers 22 T cell receptor beta chains from one sample sequenced in a study of T cell repertoires in cytomegalovirus infection. TCRdb re-derived calls from the reads in MiXCR, one entry per CDR3 protein. Of 100,000 or so distinct CDR3 sequences listed, about a quarter are singletons. The sequenced sample consisted of CD8+ T cells from PBMCs. The receptors derive from a human donor in good health (CMV status not recorded). Some clones in this sample may be carry-over from other donors' samples.

In nucleotides, the CDR3 is TGTGCCAGCAGCTTCAAACGAAACTCCTACGAGCAGTACTTC. This translates into CASSFKRNSYEQYF. V and J are TRBV5-5 and TRBJ2-7; no definite D call. The CDR3 covers 14 residues. Germline CDR1 and CDR2: SGHKS and YYEKEE (reference sequence). V dropped 2 bases and J dropped 0 bases, with 9 bases sitting between them. Variable domain in full (rest from reference TRBV5-5 and TRBJ2-7): DAGVTQSPTHLIKTRGQQVTLRCSPISGHKSVSWYQQVLGQGPQFIFQYYEKEERGRGNFPDRFSARQFPNYSSELNVNALLLGDSALYLCASSFKRNSYEQYFGPGTRLTVT.

This clonotype was detected many times. The chain carries TRBV7-2 and TRBJ2-3, with 9 bases lining up with TRBD1. Looked up from germline, CDR1 is SGHTA and CDR2 is FQGNSA. Trimming took 5 bases from V and 6 from J; bases not matched to a gene: 12. CDR3 size: 16 residues. The chain's CDR3 is CASSRPRDRVGDTQYF. The DNA of the CDR3 is TGTGCCAGCAGCAGGCCCCGGGACAGGGTGGGTGATACGCAGTATTTT.

This clonotype was observed at least ten times. The chain employs TRBV6-1 and TRBJ2-1; TRBD2 aligns across 7 bases. The CDR3 is 16 residues long. The V gene's germline CDR1 is MNHNS and CDR2 SASEGT. The ends lost 6 bases at V and 1 base at J; junction bases unmatched: 9. The CDR3 DNA reads as TGTGCCAGCAGGGACTGGCCTAGCGGTTCCTACAATGAGCAGTTCTTC. It translates to CASRDWPSGSYNEQFF.

This clonotype was found a few times. The chain has TRBV6-2 or TRBV6-3 and TRBJ2-2; 7 bases line up with TRBD1. With V trimmed by 9 bases and J by 7 bases, 8 bases remained unmatched. There are 13 residues in the CDR3. Germline CDR1 and CDR2: MNHEY and SVGEGT. The CDR3 nucleotides read TGTGCCAGTGGACAGGTGGATTTCGGGGAGCTGTTTTTT. It is translated as CASGQVDFGELFF.

The sample holds many counts of this clonotype. The chain has TRBV12-3 or TRBV12-4 and TRBJ2-7, with TRBD1 identical over 8 bases. The CDR3 is made up of 14 amino acids. V was pared by 5 bases and J by 6 bases, with 9 bases of the junction left unmatched. CDR3 sequence reads: CASSHDRGTREQYF. The CDR3 bases are TGTGCCAGCAGTCACGACAGGGGAACGCGCGAGCAGTACTTC.

The CDR3 here is CASSSDIGEQFF. In nucleotides, the CDR3 is TGTGCCAGCAGCTCGGACATTGGTGAGCAGTTCTTC. The rearrangement links TRBV7-9 to TRBJ2-1; a possible D gene is TRBD1 (5 bases). Germline V gene lookup returns CDR1 SEHNR and CDR2 FQNEAQ (reference sequence). Trimming cost V 4 bases and J 9 bases, with 10 bases left between them. This CDR3 is 12 amino acids long.

This clonotype was recorded many times. The V and J genes are TRBV6-5 and TRBJ2-2, with a tentative D call TRBD2 (5 bases). Trimming pared 5 bases from V and 6 bases from J, leaving 19 bases between. The CDR3 is 16 amino acids. Germline CDR1 is MNHEY and CDR2 is SVGAGI. In DNA form, the CDR3 reads TGTGCCAGCAGTATTCAGATTCTCGGGGTAGCCGGGGAGCTGTTTTTT. Translation gives CASSIQILGVAGELFF.

Remarks on this clonotype: Since a much larger clone is just one base distant, this may be a read error. Because it lacks the conserved phenylalanine or tryptophan at the end, this CDR3 is likely a read error. The chain is built from TRBV28 and TRBJ2-1; D remains ambiguous. V gave up 11 bases and J gave up 4 bases, with 6 bases separating them. The CDR3 loop spans 10 amino acids. Germline values: CDR1 MDHEN, CDR2 SYDVKM. The CDR3 protein is CASAYNEQFL. CDR3 sequence (DNA): TGTGCCTCCGCTTACAATGAGCAGTTCTTA.

This clonotype was seen a handful of times. This chain links TRBV12-3 or TRBV12-4 with TRBJ2-3; TRBD1 might be the D (5 bases). V was clipped by 2 bases and J by 0 bases, with 15 bases between them. The CDR3 runs to 17 residues. CDR3 protein: CASSLSRQGHSTDTQYF. For the CDR3, the DNA is TGTGCCAGCAGTTTAAGCCGGCAGGGCCATAGCACAGATACGCAGTATTTT.

This chain uses TRBV14 with TRBJ1-2; D not resolved. The germline V gene has CDR1 SGHDN and CDR2 FVKESK. This CDR3 contains 15 residues. Trimming stripped 0 bases from V and 5 bases from J, with 13 bases between. CDR3: CASSQDEVDGYGYTF. The CDR3 nucleotides are TGTGCCAGCAGCCAAGATGAAGTGGACGGATATGGCTACACCTTC.

This rearrangement joins TRBV7-2 to TRBJ2-1; D remains ambiguous. The CDR3 sequence is 12 residues long. Germline lookup yields CDR1 SGHTA and CDR2 FQGNSA. The V gene lost 3 bases and the J gene lost 10 bases, with 10 bases spanning the gap. CDR3 sequence: CASSFSAREQFF. The DNA of the CDR3 is TGTGCCAGCAGCTTCTCCGCCCGGGAGCAGTTCTTC.

This clonotype was picked up many times. This chain uses TRBV28 with TRBJ1-1; no reliable D call. Trimming stripped 3 bases from V and 2 bases from J, with 10 bases between. The CDR3 is made up of 14 amino acids. CDR1 and CDR2 (germline): MDHEN, SYDVKM. The CDR3 bases are TGTGCCAGCAGTTTTTTCGGGGTCAACACTGAAGCTTTCTTT. Residues: CASSFFGVNTEAFF.

This clonotype has a handful of counts. The V and J genes are TRBV28 and TRBJ2-7, with TRBD1 matching 7 bases. The germline V gene encodes CDR1 MDHEN and CDR2 SYDVKM. Trimming cost V 5 bases and J 9 bases; bases outside gene matches: 19. The CDR3 sequence is 16 residues long. CDR3 amino acids: CASSIRDRDLHLGQYF. The CDR3 DNA follows: TGTGCCAGCAGTATCCGGGACAGAGACCTACACCTAGGGCAGTACTTC. Combining the CDR3 with reference TRBV28 and TRBJ2-7 gives the whole variable domain DVKVTQSSRYLVKRTGEKVFLECVQDMDHENMFWYRQDPGLGLRLIYFSYDVKMKEKGDIPEGYSVSREKKERFSLILESASTNQTSMYLCASSIRDRDLHLGQYFGPGTRLTVT.

At least ten counts were recorded for this clonotype. V gene TRBV10-3 combines with J gene TRBJ2-5; D remains ambiguous. This CDR3 contains 14 residues. V was clipped by 0 bases and J by 5 bases, with 10 bases between them. Germline assignment: CDR1 ENHRY and CDR2 SYGVKD. This CDR3 reads CAISESPGRETQYF. In DNA form, the CDR3 reads TGTGCCATCAGTGAGTCCCCGGGTCGGGAGACCCAGTACTTC.

This sequence joins TRBV10-3 and TRBJ2-7; perhaps TRBD2 as D (5 bases). This CDR3 is 12 amino acids long. Germline V gene data show CDR1 as ENHRY and CDR2 as SYGVKD. Trimming removed 7 bases at V and 6 bases at J, with 13 bases between. The CDR3 spells CAITDEGIEQYF. As DNA, the CDR3 is TGTGCCATCACCGATGAGGGTATCGAGCAGTACTTC.

This clonotype came up a few times. V usage is TRBV11-2 and J usage is TRBJ1-1; 7 bases line up with TRBD1. Per germline, CDR1 SGHAT and CDR2 FQNNGV. The ends lost 4 bases at V and 5 bases at J; junction bases unmatched: 4. The CDR3 has 13 amino acids. CDR3 loop: CASSSRGFTEAFF. The CDR3, as DNA: TGTGCCAGCAGCTCCAGGGGGTTTACTGAAGCTTTCTTT. The variable domain in full, with the rest retrieved from reference TRBV11-2 and TRBJ1-1, is EAGVAQSPRYKIIEKRQSVAFWCNPISGHATLYWYQQILGQGPKLLIQFQNNGVVDDSQLPKDRFSAERLKGVDSTLKIQPAKLEDSAVYLCASSSRGFTEAFFGQGTRLTVV.

V and J are TRBV5-6 and TRBJ2-7, with 7 bases that match TRBD2. J gave up 4 bases and V 1 base, and 5 bases lay outside the gene matches. The germline gives CDR1 SGHDT, CDR2 YYEEEE. CDR3 length equals 14 residues. The CDR3 loop is CASSLSLAAYEQYF. CDR3 sequence (DNA): TGTGCCAGCAGCTTGTCTCTAGCGGCGTACGAGCAGTACTTC.

The chain uses TRBV28 and TRBJ2-7; TRBD2 matches 8 bases. The CDR3 sequence is 17 residues long. Germline lookup yields CDR1 MDHEN and CDR2 SYDVKM. With V trimmed by 3 bases and J by 2 bases, 12 bases remained unmatched. This chain's CDR3 is CASSFGGGGISPYEQYF. In DNA form, the CDR3 reads TGTGCCAGCAGTTTCGGTGGCGGGGGGATATCGCCCTACGAGCAGTACTTC.

This clonotype was detected a few times. This sequence joins TRBV28 and TRBJ1-5; D not resolved. The germline V gene has CDR1 MDHEN and CDR2 SYDVKM. The CDR3 has 16 residues. V shed 7 bases and J shed 0 bases, with 16 bases lying between them. In DNA, the CDR3 is TGTGCCAGCACGGCCCTCTCAGAGGATAGCAATCAGCCCCAGCATTTT. As protein: CASTALSEDSNQPQHF.

This chain links TRBV7-9 with TRBJ2-1, with a possible D match to TRBD1 (6 bases). Trimming stripped 5 bases from V and 4 bases from J, with 12 bases between. This CDR3 region has 14 residues. Looked up from germline, CDR1 is SEHNR and CDR2 is FQNEAQ (reference sequence). The CDR3 sequence: CASSPRTEYNEQFF. DNA of the CDR3: TGTGCCAGCAGCCCGCGGACAGAATACAATGAGCAGTTCTTC. Drawing the rest from reference TRBV7-9 and TRBJ2-1, the complete variable domain is DTGVSQNPRHKITKRGQNVTFRCDPISEHNRLYWYRQTLGQGPEFLTYFQNEAQLEKSRLLSDRFSAERPKGSFSTLEIQRTEQGDSAMYLCASSPRTEYNEQFFGPGTRLTVL.

This clonotype was seen many times. The V call is TRBV7-2, the J call TRBJ2-1, with D unresolved. Germline lookup yields CDR1 SGHTA and CDR2 FQGNSA. V was clipped by 1 base and J by 6 bases, with 7 bases between them. This CDR3 has 13 amino acids. This chain's CDR3 is CASSLDSINEQFF. DNA for the CDR3: TGTGCCAGCAGCTTAGACTCGATCAATGAGCAGTTCTTC.

This clonotype has ten or more counts. The chain employs TRBV11-3 and TRBJ2-7; TRBD2 matches 10 bases. V dropped 5 bases and J dropped 4; count of bases not matched to a gene: 8. The CDR3 has 15 residues. CDR1 SGHNT and CDR2 YENEEA come from the germline V gene. CDR3 coding DNA: TGTGCCAGCAGCCGCCTCGGGACTAGCGTTTACGAGCAGTACTTC. It yields the protein CASSRLGTSVYEQYF.